This T cell receptor beta chain was captured in a study of early T cells in non-severe SARS-CoV-2 infection. Study-level background: From unsorted whole blood, bulk RNA was sequenced, and the chains remained unpaired.

Germline lookup yields CDR1 LGHNA and CDR2 YNFKEQ. CDR3 length: 16 amino acids. The V end lost 1 base, the J end lost 0 bases, and 10 bases lay between the germline ends. TCRdb ran MiXCR on the 5' RACE reads and lists one entry per CDR3 protein. The table records tens of thousands of distinct CDR3 sequences, approximately 13% of them present only once. This rearrangement joins TRBV4-2 to TRBJ1-3; tentative D call: TRBD1 (6 bases). Sequenced here: whole blood, sampled at baseline. The clonotype originates from an adult who was a healthcare worker with PCR-confirmed SARS-CoV-2 infection or an uninfected control (not recorded which). The CDR3 spells CASSQGDTSSGNTIYF. The CDR3 DNA sequence: TGTGCCAGCAGCCAAGGGGACACGTCCTCTGGAAACACCATATATTTT.